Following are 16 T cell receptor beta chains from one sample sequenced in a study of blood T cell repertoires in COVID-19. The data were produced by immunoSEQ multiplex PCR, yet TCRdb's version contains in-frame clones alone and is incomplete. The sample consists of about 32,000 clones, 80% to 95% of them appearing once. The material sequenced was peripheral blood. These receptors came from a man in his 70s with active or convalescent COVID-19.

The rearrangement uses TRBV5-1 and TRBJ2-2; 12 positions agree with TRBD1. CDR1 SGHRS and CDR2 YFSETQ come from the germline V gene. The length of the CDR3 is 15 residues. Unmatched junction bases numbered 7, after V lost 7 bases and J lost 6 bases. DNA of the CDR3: TGCGCCAGCGCCCCCGGGACAGGGGGCTCCGGGGAGCTGTTTTTT. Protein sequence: CASAPGTGGSGELFF.

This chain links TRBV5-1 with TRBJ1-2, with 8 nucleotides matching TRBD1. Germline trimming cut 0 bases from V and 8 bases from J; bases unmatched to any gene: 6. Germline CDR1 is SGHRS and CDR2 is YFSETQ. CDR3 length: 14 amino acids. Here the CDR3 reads CASSLGTGSGGYTF. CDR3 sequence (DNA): TGCGCCAGCAGCTTGGGGACAGGGAGTGGAGGCTACACCTTC.

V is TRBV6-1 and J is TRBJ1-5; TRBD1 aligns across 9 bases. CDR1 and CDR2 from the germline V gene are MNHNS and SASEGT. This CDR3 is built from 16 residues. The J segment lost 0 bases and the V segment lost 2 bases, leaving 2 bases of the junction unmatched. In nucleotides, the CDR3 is TGTGCCAGCAGTGAATGGACAGGGGATAGCAATCAGCCCCAGCATTTT. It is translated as CASSEWTGDSNQPQHF.

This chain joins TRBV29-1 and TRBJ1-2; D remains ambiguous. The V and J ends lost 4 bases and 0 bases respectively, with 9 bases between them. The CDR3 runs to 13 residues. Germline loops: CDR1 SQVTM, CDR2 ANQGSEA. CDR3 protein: CSVGWASNYGYTF. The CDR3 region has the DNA TGCAGCGTTGGCTGGGCCTCTAACTATGGCTACACCTTC.

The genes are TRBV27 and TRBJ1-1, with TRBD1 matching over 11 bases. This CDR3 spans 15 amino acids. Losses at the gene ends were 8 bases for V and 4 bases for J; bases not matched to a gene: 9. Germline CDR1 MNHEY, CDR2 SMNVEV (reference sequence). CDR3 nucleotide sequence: TGTGCCAGCCCAGGGACAGGGGGATCGGGCACTGAAGCTTTCTTT. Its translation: CASPGTGGSGTEAFF.

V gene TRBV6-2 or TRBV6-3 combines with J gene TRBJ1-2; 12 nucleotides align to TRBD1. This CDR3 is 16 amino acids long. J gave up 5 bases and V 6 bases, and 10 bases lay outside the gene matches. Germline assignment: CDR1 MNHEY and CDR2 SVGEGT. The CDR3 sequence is CASSPARDRGLYGYTF. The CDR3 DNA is TGTGCCAGCAGCCCAGCTCGGGACAGGGGGCTTTATGGCTACACCTTC.

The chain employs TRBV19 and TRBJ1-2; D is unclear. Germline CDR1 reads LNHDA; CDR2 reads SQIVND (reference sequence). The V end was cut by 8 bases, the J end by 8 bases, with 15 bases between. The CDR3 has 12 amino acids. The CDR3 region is CASLGPREGYTF. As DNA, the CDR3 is TGTGCCAGTCTCGGGCCACGGGAGGGCTACACCTTC. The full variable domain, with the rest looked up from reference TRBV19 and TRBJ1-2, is DGGITQSPKYLFRKEGQNVTLSCEQNLNHDAMYWYRQDPGQGLRLIYYSQIVNDFQKGDIAEGYSVSREKKESFPLTVTSAQKNPTAFYLCASLGPREGYTFGSGTRLTVV.

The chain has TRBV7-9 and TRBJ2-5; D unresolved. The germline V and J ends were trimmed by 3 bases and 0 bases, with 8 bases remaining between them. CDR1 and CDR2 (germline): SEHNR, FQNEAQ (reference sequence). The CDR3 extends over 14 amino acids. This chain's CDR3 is CASSFLRDQETQYF. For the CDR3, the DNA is TGTGCCAGCAGCTTCCTCCGGGACCAAGAGACCCAGTACTTC. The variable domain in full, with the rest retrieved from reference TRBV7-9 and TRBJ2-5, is DTGVSQNPRHKITKRGQNVTFRCDPISEHNRLYWYRQTLGQGPEFLTYFQNEAQLEKSRLLSDRFSAERPKGSFSTLEIQRTEQGDSAMYLCASSFLRDQETQYFGPGTRLLVL.

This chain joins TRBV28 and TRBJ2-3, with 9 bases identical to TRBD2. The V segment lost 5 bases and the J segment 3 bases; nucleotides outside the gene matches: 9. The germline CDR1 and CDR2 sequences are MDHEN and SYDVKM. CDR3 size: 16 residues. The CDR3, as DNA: TGTGCCAGCAGTCTCCTGAGAGCGGGAGGAACAGATACGCAGTATTTT. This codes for CASSLLRAGGTDTQYF.

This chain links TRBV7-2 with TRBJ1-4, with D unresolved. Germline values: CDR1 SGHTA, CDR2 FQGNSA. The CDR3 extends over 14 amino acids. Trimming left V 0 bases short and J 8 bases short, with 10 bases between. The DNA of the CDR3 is TGTGCCAGCAGCTTAGCGGTGGTACGGGAAAAACTGTTTTTT. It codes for CASSLAVVREKLFF.

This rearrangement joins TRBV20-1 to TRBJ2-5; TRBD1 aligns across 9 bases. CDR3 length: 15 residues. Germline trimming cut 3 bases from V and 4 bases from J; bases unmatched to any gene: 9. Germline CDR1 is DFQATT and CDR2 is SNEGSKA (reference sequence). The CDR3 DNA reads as TGCAGTGCTAGTGACTTGGGACAGGGAAGAGAGACCCAGTACTTC. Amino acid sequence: CSASDLGQGRETQYF.

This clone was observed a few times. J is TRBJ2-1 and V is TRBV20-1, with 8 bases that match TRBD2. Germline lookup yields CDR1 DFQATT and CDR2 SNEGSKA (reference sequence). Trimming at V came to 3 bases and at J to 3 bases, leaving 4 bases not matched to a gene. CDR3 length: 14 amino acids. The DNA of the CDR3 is TGCAGTGCTAGTAGCGGGGTTGACTACAATGAGCAGTTCTTC. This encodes CSASSGVDYNEQFF.

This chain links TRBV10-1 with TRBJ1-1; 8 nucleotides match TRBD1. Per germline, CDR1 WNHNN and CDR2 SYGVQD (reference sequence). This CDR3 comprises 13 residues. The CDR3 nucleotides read TGCGCACGGACAGGGCTAAGGGACACTGAAGCTTTCTTT. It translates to CARTGLRDTEAFF.

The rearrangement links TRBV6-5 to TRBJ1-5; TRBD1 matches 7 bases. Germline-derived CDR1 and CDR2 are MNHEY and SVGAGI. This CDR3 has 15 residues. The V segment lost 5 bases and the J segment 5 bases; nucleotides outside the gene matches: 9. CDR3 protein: CASSLRGGQYQPQHF. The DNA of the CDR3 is TGTGCCAGCAGTCTACGAGGGGGACAGTATCAGCCCCAGCATTTT.

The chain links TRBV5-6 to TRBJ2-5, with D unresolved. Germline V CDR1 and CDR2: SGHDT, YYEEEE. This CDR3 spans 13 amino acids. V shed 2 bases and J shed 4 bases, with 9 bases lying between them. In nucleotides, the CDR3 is TGTGCCAGCAGCTTTTCAGCAGGAGAGACCCAGTACTTC. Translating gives CASSFSAGETQYF.

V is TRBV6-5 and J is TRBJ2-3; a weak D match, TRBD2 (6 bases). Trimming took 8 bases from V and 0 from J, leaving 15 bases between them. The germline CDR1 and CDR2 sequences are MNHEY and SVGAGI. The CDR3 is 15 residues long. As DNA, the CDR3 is TGTGCCAGCGCTGCGGGGAGGACTAGCACAGATACGCAGTATTTT. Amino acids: CASAAGRTSTDTQYF.